The sequence of this T cell receptor (beta chain) was determined in a study of OX40 agonist ivuxolimab in advanced cancers. Study-wide background: Intravenous ivuxolimab at 0.01 to 10 mg/kg was given to patients every 2 weeks. Patients with hepatocellular carcinoma, melanoma, renal cell or head and neck cancer made up the dose-escalation patients. Study-wide results and caveats: Mean expanded clone counts were higher in CD8+ than CD4+ T cells. The study found among the lowest clonal expansion in partial responders at 0.1-3.0 mg/kg.

V was clipped by 6 bases and J by 10 bases; unmatched bases: 10. CDR3 size: 15 residues. Germline V gene lookup returns CDR1 MNHEY and CDR2 SVGAGI. Measured with immunoSEQ multiplex PCR; TCRdb has only the in-frame clones, and not every one. The data show approximately 50,000 clones, with about 80% seen just once and around 4.2% held by the top ten. Points on this clone: The antigen is undetermined.

This sequence joins TRBV6-5 and TRBJ1-6; 9 bases match TRBD1. This sequence was found in an adult with an advanced solid tumor such as melanoma, head and neck, liver or kidney cancer. Sequences were derived from CD4+ or CD8+ T cells sorted from blood, sampled in a trial of the OX40 agonist ivuxolimab. The CDR3 DNA follows: TGTGCCAGCAGCCCGACGGGGACAGGGAGGTCACCCCTCCACTTT. Translation gives CASSPTGTGRSPLHF.